Below are 23 T cell receptor beta chains sequenced from a single sample in a study of blood T cell repertoires in COVID-19. Generated by immunoSEQ multiplex PCR, the TCRdb table keeps only in-frame clones and is missing some. This sample carries about 330,000 clones, 75% to 85% of them seen once, and the ten largest clones take just over 7%. The specimen was peripheral blood. The receptors originated from a human donor in a cohort sampled during active COVID-19.

This clone has a single count. V gene TRBV6-5 combines with J gene TRBJ2-1; 14 nucleotides line up with TRBD2. The V and J ends lost 7 bases and 8 bases, in that order; junction bases with no gene match: 4. Germline V gene lookup returns CDR1 MNHEY and CDR2 SVGAGI. CDR3 size: 14 residues. Written as DNA, the CDR3 is TGTGCCAGCAAGAGGGGACTAGCGGGGGATGAGCAGTTCTTC. Its protein is CASKRGLAGDEQFF.

This chain links TRBV7-9 with TRBJ1-1; D not resolved. Germline V CDR1 and CDR2: SEHNR, FQNEAQ (reference sequence). The V end was cut by 1 base, the J end by 7 bases, with 10 bases between. CDR3 length equals 13 residues. The CDR3 bases are TGTGCCAGCAGCTTAGGGAGCCTCGTTGAAGCTTTCTTT. This sequence encodes CASSLGSLVEAFF.

The V and J genes are TRBV2 and TRBJ1-3; weak D call: TRBD1 (5 bases). Trimming took 7 bases from V and 2 from J, leaving 12 bases between them. Germline loops: CDR1 SNHLY, CDR2 FYNNEI. CDR3 length equals 14 residues. CDR3 loop: CASTADSPGNTIYF. The CDR3, as DNA: TGTGCCAGCACCGCCGACAGTCCTGGAAACACCATATATTTT.

This chain uses TRBV30 with TRBJ2-3, with D perhaps TRBD2 (6 bases). Between the trimmed V and J ends, which lost 2 bases and 3 bases, there was a span of 15 bases. The germline V gene has CDR1 GTSNPN and CDR2 SVGIG (reference sequence). This CDR3 spans 15 amino acids. The CDR3 spells CAWSRASVGTDTQYF. CDR3 DNA sequence: TGTGCCTGGAGTCGGGCTAGCGTGGGGACAGATACGCAGTATTTT.

The count of this clone is one. The gene calls are TRBV29-1 and TRBJ1-1, with D possibly matching TRBD1 (5 bases). This CDR3 has 15 amino acids. CDR1 and CDR2 from the germline V gene are SQVTM and ANQGSEA. Trimming pared 4 bases from V and 3 bases from J, leaving 18 bases between. The CDR3 DNA follows: TGCAGCGTTGCCGTACGACAGTCGGTCGACACTGAAGCTTTCTTT. It is translated as CSVAVRQSVDTEAFF. Using reference TRBV29-1 and TRBJ1-1 for the parts outside the CDR3, the full variable domain is SAVISQKPSRDICQRGTSLTIQCQVDSQVTMMFWYRQQPGQSLTLIATANQGSEATYESGFVIDKFPISRPNLTFSTLTVSNMSPEDSSIYLCSVAVRQSVDTEAFFGQGTRLTVV.

V gene TRBV30 combines with J gene TRBJ1-6, with TRBD1 as a possible D gene (6 bases). The CDR3 is 15 amino acids. Germline V lookup: CDR1 GTSNPN, CDR2 SVGIG (reference sequence). Trimming took off 0 bases at V and 8 bases at J, with 14 bases between the two ends. CDR3 amino acids: CAWSVQGQGYSPLHF. CDR3 DNA: TGTGCCTGGAGTGTACAAGGTCAGGGGTATTCACCCCTCCACTTT.

Notes on this clone: Other DNA sequences within the sample encode an identical CDR3. The chain carries TRBV24-1 and TRBJ1-5; D call uncertain. The germline V and J ends were trimmed by 1 base and 1 base, with 4 bases remaining between them. Germline loops: CDR1 KGHDR, CDR2 SFDVKD. The CDR3 has 14 amino acids. Written as DNA, the CDR3 is TGTGCCACCAGTGATTTAAGCAGCAATCAGCCCCAGCATTTT. The encoded protein is CATSDLSSNQPQHF.

The chain combines TRBV5-6 with TRBJ2-2; D call uncertain. In germline, CDR1 is SGHDT, CDR2 YYEEEE. With 3 bases removed from V and 6 bases from J, the gap between germline ends came to 12 bases. The CDR3 runs to 14 residues. In DNA, the CDR3 is TGTGCCAGCAGCTCGTGGTACGGTGCCGGGGAGCTGTTTTTT. Translated, it gives CASSSWYGAGELFF.

V gene TRBV7-3 combines with J gene TRBJ2-2, with 8 bases aligning to TRBD1. Germline CDR1 and CDR2: SGHTA and FQGTGA. J gave up 6 bases and V 4 bases, and 10 bases lay outside the gene matches. The length of the CDR3 is 16 residues. Written as DNA, the CDR3 is TGTGCCAGCAGCTCTCGGACAGGGATGAGTTCCGGGGAGCTGTTTTTT. Encoded protein: CASSSRTGMSSGELFF.

This clone was observed a single time. This chain links TRBV4-1 with TRBJ1-1; D gene ambiguous. The CDR3 extends over 15 amino acids. Germline CDR1 and CDR2: MGHRA and YSYEKL. Trimming removed 2 bases at V and 4 bases at J, with 14 bases between. Here the CDR3 reads CASSQLALPGTEAFF. The CDR3 DNA sequence: TGCGCCAGCAGCCAACTGGCCCTCCCGGGCACTGAAGCTTTCTTT.

The gene calls are TRBV10-3 and TRBJ1-6, with TRBD1 identical over 8 bases. Trimming removed 6 bases from V and 10 bases from J; junction bases left unmatched: 11. CDR1 ENHRY and CDR2 SYGVKD come from the germline V gene. This CDR3 region has 15 residues. For the CDR3, the DNA is TGTGCCATCAGACCAACAGGGGGAGATCGCTCACCCCTCCACTTT. This translates into CAIRPTGGDRSPLHF.

J is TRBJ2-7 and V is TRBV7-2, with D possibly being TRBD1 (5 bases). V was trimmed by 3 bases and J by 1 base, leaving 16 bases between them. This CDR3 is built from 16 residues. CDR1 and CDR2 from the germline V gene are SGHTA and FQGNSA. The chain's CDR3 is CASSFLLTDLSYEQYF. The CDR3 nucleotides read TGTGCCAGCAGCTTCCTTCTGACAGACCTATCCTACGAGCAGTACTTC.

The rearrangement joins TRBV19 to TRBJ1-6; D gene uncertain. CDR1 and CDR2 from the germline V gene are LNHDA and SQIVND (reference sequence). The length of the CDR3 is 13 residues. V was clipped by 2 bases and J by 7 bases, with 6 bases between them. The CDR3 region is CASSIKRNSPLHF. The CDR3 DNA sequence: TGTGCCAGTAGTATAAAGCGCAATTCACCCCTCCACTTT.

The chain combines TRBV5-1 with TRBJ2-7; the match to TRBD1 covers 8 bases. CDR1 is SGHRS and CDR2 is YFSETQ in the germline V gene. This CDR3 has 15 residues. The V and J ends lost 2 bases and 3 bases, in that order; junction bases with no gene match: 7. CDR3 residues: CASSFLKTGDYEQYF. The DNA for the CDR3 is TGCGCCAGCAGCTTCCTCAAGACAGGGGACTACGAGCAGTACTTC.

The CDR3 protein is CAIRSIRTESSTDTQYF. The CDR3 DNA reads as TGTGCCATCAGATCGATCCGGACAGAGTCTAGCACAGATACGCAGTATTTT. The rearrangement uses TRBV10-3 and TRBJ2-3; D might be TRBD1 (6 bases). Germline CDR1 reads ENHRY; CDR2 reads SYGVKD. This CDR3 contains 17 residues. V gave up 6 bases and J gave up 0 bases, with 19 bases separating them.

V usage is TRBV30 and J usage is TRBJ2-5; a weak D match, TRBD2 (6 bases). Germline values: CDR1 GTSNPN, CDR2 SVGIG (reference sequence). V was cut by 2 bases and J by 4 bases, with 14 bases left in between. CDR3 size: 14 residues. The CDR3 spells CAWSPPGVGETQYF. As DNA, the CDR3 is TGTGCCTGGAGTCCCCCGGGAGTGGGAGAGACCCAGTACTTC.

This chain joins TRBV27 and TRBJ2-1; no reliable D call. Between the trimmed V and J ends, which lost 3 bases and 10 bases, there was a span of 10 bases. Per germline, CDR1 MNHEY and CDR2 SMNVEV (reference sequence). CDR3 length equals 12 residues. The CDR3: CASSFGATEQFF. CDR3 DNA sequence: TGTGCCAGCAGTTTCGGAGCGACCGAGCAGTTCTTC.

This rearrangement joins TRBV11-3 to TRBJ2-4; perhaps TRBD1 as D (7 bases). The germline V gene has CDR1 SGHNT and CDR2 YENEEA. The ends were cut back, 1 base at V and 0 bases at J, with 16 bases in the middle. CDR3 length: 18 residues. CDR3 residues: CASSLGGRGDLAKNIQYF. The CDR3 DNA reads TGTGCCAGCAGCTTAGGTGGCAGGGGGGACCTAGCCAAAAACATTCAGTACTTC.

The chain has TRBV7-9 and TRBJ2-1, with 14 bases aligning to TRBD2. V was pared by 5 bases and J by 0 bases, with 9 bases of the junction left unmatched. Per the germline V gene, CDR1 is SEHNR and CDR2 is FQNEAQ (reference sequence). The CDR3 covers 19 residues. The DNA of the CDR3 is TGTGCCAGCAGCCAACCGACTAGCGGGGGGGCCTCCTCCTACAATGAGCAGTTCTTC. The encoded protein is CASSQPTSGGASSYNEQFF.

This clone has at least ten counts. The sample holds other DNA sequences that translate to the same CDR3. The CDR3 spells CASSQGENTEAFF. In DNA form, the CDR3 reads TGTGCCAGCAGCCAAGGGGAAAACACTGAAGCTTTCTTT. The rearrangement uses TRBV2 and TRBJ1-1; D might be TRBD1 (5 bases). V gave up 6 bases and J gave up 2 bases, with 10 bases separating them. The CDR3 sequence is 13 residues long. The germline V gene encodes CDR1 SNHLY and CDR2 FYNNEI.

The rearrangement joins TRBV6-4 to TRBJ2-3; maybe TRBD2 (5 bases). Looked up from germline, CDR1 is MRHNA and CDR2 is SNTAGT. The CDR3 extends over 14 amino acids. V gave up 2 bases and J gave up 6 bases, with 12 bases separating them. CDR3 sequence (DNA): TGTGCCAGCAGTGACCACAGACGGACTGATACGCAGTATTTT. It is translated as CASSDHRRTDTQYF.

The chain uses TRBV7-8 and TRBJ1-3, with 8 bases matching TRBD1. The CDR3 sequence is 17 residues long. V shed 0 bases and J 0 bases; nucleotides not matched to a gene: 4. The V gene's germline CDR1 is SGHVS and CDR2 FQNEAQ. CDR3 nucleotide sequence: TGTGCCAGCAGCTTAGCCGGGACAGGCGTCTCTGGAAACACCATATATTTT. Protein product: CASSLAGTGVSGNTIYF.

The sample holds one count of this clone. This sequence joins TRBV5-4 and TRBJ2-7; 7 bases line up with TRBD1. Germline loops: CDR1 SGHNT, CDR2 YYREEE (reference sequence). V was pared by 1 base and J by 3 bases, with 4 bases of the junction left unmatched. This CDR3 region has 14 residues. The CDR3 reads CASSLWDSHYEQYF. The CDR3 region has the DNA TGTGCCAGCAGCTTGTGGGACAGCCACTACGAGCAGTACTTC.